This T cell receptor (beta chain) was profiled in a study of shared clonotypes between healthy human individuals. The germline V gene encodes CDR1 SGHNT and CDR2 YYREEE (reference sequence). CDR3 length equals 13 residues. Trimming took 4 bases from V and 7 from J; bases not matched to a gene: 2. Assay: immunoSEQ multiplex PCR; the TCRdb copy retains only in-frame clones and omits some. This table holds a few million clones, around 92% found once. The V gene is TRBV5-4, the J gene TRBJ1-4; 9 bases line up with TRBD1. The source material was naive CD4+ T cells from PBMCs. Specified subset: CD45RA+ positively selected. This receptor was taken from a man between 18 and 29 years old in good health. Some clones in this sample may be carry-over from other donors' samples. CDR3 sequence (DNA): TGTGCCAGCAGCCTGGACAGGGGTGAAAAACTGTTTTTT. Translated, it gives CASSLDRGEKLFF.